Listed below are T cell receptor beta chains from one sample, sequenced in a study of post-analysis software for immune sequencing data. TCRdb recomputed calls from the PCR reads with MiXCR, one row per CDR3 protein. This table has 750,000 to 950,000 distinct CDR3 sequences, approximately 50% appearing once. Sequenced: blood. Every receptor here comes from a girl between 5 and 17 years old with multiple sclerosis. Each CDR3 is given with its conserved first and last residue. The D gene is left open where the match is weak. Clone sizes are given selectively: once, few, many, or a class where the clone is expanded.

CDR3aa: CASSEPTSGSLNEQFF
CDR3nt: TGTGCCAGCAGTGAACCCACTAGCGGGAGTTTAAATGAGCAGTTCTTC
d_gene: TRBD2
j_gene: TRBJ2-1
v_gene: TRBV25-1
abundance: NA

CDR3aa: CATCMTRTDTQYF
CDR3nt: TGTGCCACCTGCATGACACGCACAGATACGCAGTATTTT
d_gene: NA
j_gene: TRBJ2-3
v_gene: TRBV7-8
abundance: NA

CDR3aa: CASRYGGLETYEQYF
CDR3nt: TGTGCCAGCAGATACGGGGGGTTGGAAACCTACGAGCAGTACTTC
d_gene: TRBD2
j_gene: TRBJ2-7
v_gene: TRBV12-3/TRBV12-4
abundance: NA

CDR3aa: CASSLKAGAAYEQYF
CDR3nt: TGTGCCAGCAGTTTAAAAGCGGGAGCTGCCTACGAGCAGTACTTC
d_gene: TRBD2
j_gene: TRBJ2-7
v_gene: TRBV27
abundance: once

CDR3aa: CASSWISGGSEQFF
CDR3nt: TGTGCCAGCAGTTGGATTAGCGGGGGGAGTGAGCAGTTCTTC
d_gene: TRBD2
j_gene: TRBJ2-1
v_gene: TRBV28
abundance: NA

CDR3aa: CASSPVQGIGSQETQYF
CDR3nt: TGTGCCAGCAGTCCCGTACAGGGGATCGGGAGCCAAGAGACCCAGTACTTC
d_gene: NA
j_gene: TRBJ2-5
v_gene: TRBV6-1
abundance: NA

CDR3aa: CASSNGRSSYNEQFF
CDR3nt: TGTGCCAGCAGCAATGGACGGAGCTCCTACAATGAGCAGTTCTTC
d_gene: NA
j_gene: TRBJ2-1
v_gene: TRBV7-9
abundance: NA

CDR3aa: CASSSAWEETQYF
CDR3nt: TGTGCCAGCAGCTCCGCGTGGGAAGAGACCCAGTACTTC
d_gene: NA
j_gene: TRBJ2-5
v_gene: TRBV7-9
abundance: NA

CDR3aa: CTSSHWRLADPYEQYF
CDR3nt: TGTACCAGCAGCCACTGGCGCCTAGCGGACCCCTACGAGCAGTACTTC
d_gene: TRBD2
j_gene: TRBJ2-7
v_gene: TRBV28
abundance: NA

CDR3aa: CASSAYLRGQYF
CDR3nt: TGTGCCAGCAGCGCATACCTGCGGGGGCAGTACTTC
d_gene: NA
j_gene: TRBJ2-7
v_gene: TRBV6-2/TRBV6-3
abundance: NA

CDR3aa: CSAALASGRTYEQYF
CDR3nt: TGCAGCGCCGCTTTGGCTAGCGGGCGCACCTACGAGCAGTACTTC
d_gene: TRBD2
j_gene: TRBJ2-7
v_gene: TRBV29-1
abundance: NA

CDR3aa: CASRQGEQETQYF
CDR3nt: TGTGCCAGTCGTCAGGGGGAACAAGAGACCCAGTACTTC
d_gene: TRBD1
j_gene: TRBJ2-5
v_gene: TRBV6-6
abundance: NA

CDR3aa: CASSRGTGEQYF
CDR3nt: TGTGCCAGCAGCCGCGGGACGGGCGAGCAGTACTTC
d_gene: NA
j_gene: TRBJ2-7
v_gene: TRBV3-1
abundance: NA

CDR3aa: CASSPTRGGYNEQFF
CDR3nt: TGTGCCAGCTCACCAACGCGGGGGGGTTACAATGAGCAGTTCTTC
d_gene: TRBD2
j_gene: TRBJ2-1
v_gene: TRBV18
abundance: NA

CDR3aa: CASSQGPAVHEQYF
CDR3nt: TGTGCCAGCAGCCAAGGCCCAGCGGTCCACGAGCAGTACTTC
d_gene: NA
j_gene: TRBJ2-7
v_gene: TRBV14
abundance: NA

CDR3aa: CASSDSMRGIDEQFF
CDR3nt: TGTGCCAGCAGTGACTCCATGAGAGGGATCGATGAGCAGTTCTTC
d_gene: NA
j_gene: TRBJ2-1
v_gene: TRBV6-4
abundance: NA

CDR3aa: CASSSLPGQGISSTEAFF
CDR3nt: TGTGCCAGCAGCTCTCTCCCGGGACAGGGAATTTCTAGCACTGAAGCTTTCTTT
d_gene: TRBD1
j_gene: TRBJ1-1
v_gene: TRBV5-5
abundance: few

CDR3aa: CASSKTGAGQPQHF
CDR3nt: TGTGCCAGCAGCAAGACAGGGGCGGGTCAGCCCCAGCATTTT
d_gene: TRBD1
j_gene: TRBJ1-5
v_gene: TRBV12-3/TRBV12-4
abundance: NA

CDR3aa: CASSYSSGRAIQQYF
CDR3nt: TGTGCCAGCAGTTACTCGAGCGGGAGGGCCATCCAGCAGTACTTC
d_gene: TRBD2
j_gene: TRBJ2-4
v_gene: TRBV6-5
abundance: NA

CDR3aa: CSAPFRNTEAFF
CDR3nt: TGCAGCGCTCCGTTTAGGAACACTGAAGCTTTCTTT
d_gene: NA
j_gene: TRBJ1-1
v_gene: TRBV29-1
abundance: few

CDR3aa: CASRPGGQGGNGYTF
CDR3nt: TGTGCCAGCCGACCCGGAGGGCAGGGAGGGAACGGCTACACCTTC
d_gene: NA
j_gene: TRBJ1-2
v_gene: TRBV7-9
abundance: NA

CDR3aa: CASSLDQGSLYGYTF
CDR3nt: TGCGCCAGCAGCTTGGATCAGGGCTCTCTCTATGGCTACACCTTC
d_gene: NA
j_gene: TRBJ1-2
v_gene: TRBV5-1
abundance: many

CDR3aa: CASSGYAYNEQFF
CDR3nt: TGTGCCAGCAGCGGATATGCCTACAATGAGCAGTTCTTC
d_gene: NA
j_gene: TRBJ2-1
v_gene: TRBV27
abundance: NA

CDR3aa: CASSIYGAPQETQYF
CDR3nt: TGTGCCAGTAGTATATATGGGGCCCCACAAGAGACCCAGTACTTC
d_gene: NA
j_gene: TRBJ2-5
v_gene: TRBV19
abundance: NA

CDR3aa: CASSLSAPGGSGTQYF
CDR3nt: TGTGCCAGCAGCCTCTCCGCCCCAGGGGGGTCCGGGACCCAGTACTTC
d_gene: NA
j_gene: TRBJ2-5
v_gene: TRBV7-2
abundance: once

CDR3aa: CASSLVGTQLDGTEAFF
CDR3nt: TGTGCCAGCAGCTTAGTTGGAACACAACTGGATGGCACTGAAGCTTTCTTT
d_gene: NA
j_gene: TRBJ1-1
v_gene: TRBV7-3
abundance: NA

CDR3aa: CASSLLTAGGNYGYTF
CDR3nt: TGTGCCAGCAGCTTGCTCACCGCAGGGGGAAACTATGGCTACACCTTC
d_gene: TRBD1
j_gene: TRBJ1-2
v_gene: TRBV5-6
abundance: NA

CDR3aa: CASSLGWTAHLYGYTF
CDR3nt: TGTGCCAGCAGCCTCGGTTGGACAGCACATCTATATGGCTACACCTTC
d_gene: NA
j_gene: TRBJ1-2
v_gene: TRBV14
abundance: NA

CDR3aa: CASSQEGGSNYEQYF
CDR3nt: TGCGCCAGCAGCCAAGAGGGGGGGAGCAACTACGAGCAGTACTTC
d_gene: TRBD2
j_gene: TRBJ2-7
v_gene: TRBV4-1
abundance: few

CDR3aa: CASSSSGAPGQFF
CDR3nt: TGTGCCAGCAGCTCAAGCGGGGCGCCGGGGCAGTTCTTC
d_gene: TRBD2
j_gene: TRBJ2-1
v_gene: TRBV7-2
abundance: NA

CDR3aa: CASAFNRDGVETQYF
CDR3nt: TGCGCCAGCGCATTCAACAGGGATGGAGTTGAGACCCAGTACTTC
d_gene: NA
j_gene: TRBJ2-5
v_gene: TRBV5-1
abundance: NA

CDR3aa: CASSLKREGSYGYTF
CDR3nt: TGTGCCAGCAGCTTAAAAAGGGAAGGGTCCTATGGCTACACCTTC
d_gene: NA
j_gene: TRBJ1-2
v_gene: TRBV7-3
abundance: few

CDR3aa: CASSVMRGGLSNEQYF
CDR3nt: TGTGCCAGCAGCGTAATGCGAGGGGGGCTCTCTAACGAGCAGTACTTC
d_gene: NA
j_gene: TRBJ2-7
v_gene: TRBV9
abundance: NA

CDR3aa: CASSYGTMEETQYF
CDR3nt: TGTGCCAGCAGTTACGGGACTATGGAGGAGACCCAGTACTTC
d_gene: TRBD2
j_gene: TRBJ2-5
v_gene: TRBV6-5
abundance: NA

CDR3aa: CASSSREVDTTDTQYF
CDR3nt: TGTGCCAGCAGCTCTAGGGAAGTCGACACCACAGATACGCAGTATTTT
d_gene: NA
j_gene: TRBJ2-3
v_gene: TRBV7-9
abundance: NA

CDR3aa: CSARALLRGTNEQFF
CDR3nt: TGCAGTGCTAGAGCCCTGCTCCGGGGTACCAATGAGCAGTTCTTC
d_gene: NA
j_gene: TRBJ2-1
v_gene: TRBV20-1
abundance: NA

CDR3aa: CASSSLGAYGYTF
CDR3nt: TGTGCCAGCAGCTCTCTAGGAGCCTATGGCTACACCTTC
d_gene: NA
j_gene: TRBJ1-2
v_gene: TRBV3-1
abundance: NA

CDR3aa: CASSDSQETQYF
CDR3nt: TGCGCCAGCAGCGACTCACAGGAGACCCAGTACTTC
d_gene: NA
j_gene: TRBJ2-5
v_gene: TRBV5-1
abundance: few

CDR3aa: CASSPRGGGHRSMNEQFF
CDR3nt: TGTGCCAGCAGCCCCCGGGGGGGCGGACACCGATCTATGAATGAGCAGTTCTTC
d_gene: TRBD2
j_gene: TRBJ2-1
v_gene: TRBV7-3
abundance: NA

CDR3aa: CSASAPAGTGELFF
CDR3nt: TGCAGTGCTAGCGCCCCGGCGGGCACCGGGGAGCTGTTTTTT
d_gene: NA
j_gene: TRBJ2-2
v_gene: TRBV20-1
abundance: NA

CDR3aa: CASSLTPFFGYGYTF
CDR3nt: TGTGCCAGCAGCTTAACCCCCTTTTTTGGGTATGGCTACACCTTC
d_gene: NA
j_gene: TRBJ1-2
v_gene: TRBV7-2
abundance: few

CDR3aa: CASSSPSGPSYEQYF
CDR3nt: TGTGCCAGCAGTTCACCTAGCGGTCCTTCCTACGAGCAGTACTTC
d_gene: TRBD2
j_gene: TRBJ2-7
v_gene: TRBV27
abundance: NA

CDR3aa: CASSEAQRGTGESSGANVLTF
CDR3nt: TGTGCCAGCAGTGAAGCGCAACGAGGAACGGGCGAGTCTTCTGGGGCCAACGTCCTGACTTTC
d_gene: NA
j_gene: TRBJ2-6
v_gene: TRBV2
abundance: NA

CDR3aa: CASSYSQGALGEQYF
CDR3nt: TGTGCCAGCAGTTACTCGCAGGGGGCCCTGGGGGAGCAGTACTTC
d_gene: TRBD1
j_gene: TRBJ2-5
v_gene: TRBV6-6
abundance: NA

CDR3aa: CASGSDSAVEQFF
CDR3nt: TGTGCTAGTGGTTCGGACAGTGCTGTTGAGCAGTTCTTC
d_gene: NA
j_gene: TRBJ2-1
v_gene: TRBV12-5
abundance: once

CDR3aa: CATSDPREGTRLLTDTQYF
CDR3nt: TGTGCCACCAGCGACCCTCGGGAGGGGACCAGGCTCCTGACAGATACGCAGTATTTT
d_gene: TRBD2
j_gene: TRBJ2-3
v_gene: TRBV15
abundance: few

CDR3aa: CSAGTARESFF
CDR3nt: TGCAGCGCTGGGACAGCGAGGGAATCTTTCTTT
d_gene: TRBD1
j_gene: TRBJ1-1
v_gene: TRBV29-1
abundance: once

CDR3aa: CATSDPRGGLGGTQYF
CDR3nt: TGTGCCACCAGCGATCCCCGGGGCGGGCTCGGCGGGACCCAGTACTTC
d_gene: NA
j_gene: TRBJ2-5
v_gene: TRBV24-1
abundance: NA

CDR3aa: CASSFYSGPYGYTF
CDR3nt: TGTGCCAGCAGTTTTTATAGCGGGCCCTATGGCTACACCTTC
d_gene: NA
j_gene: TRBJ1-2
v_gene: TRBV12-3/TRBV12-4
abundance: NA

CDR3aa: CSARDLSGSYEQYF
CDR3nt: TGCAGTGCTAGAGATCTTAGTGGCTCCTACGAGCAGTACTTC
d_gene: NA
j_gene: TRBJ2-7
v_gene: TRBV20-1
abundance: few